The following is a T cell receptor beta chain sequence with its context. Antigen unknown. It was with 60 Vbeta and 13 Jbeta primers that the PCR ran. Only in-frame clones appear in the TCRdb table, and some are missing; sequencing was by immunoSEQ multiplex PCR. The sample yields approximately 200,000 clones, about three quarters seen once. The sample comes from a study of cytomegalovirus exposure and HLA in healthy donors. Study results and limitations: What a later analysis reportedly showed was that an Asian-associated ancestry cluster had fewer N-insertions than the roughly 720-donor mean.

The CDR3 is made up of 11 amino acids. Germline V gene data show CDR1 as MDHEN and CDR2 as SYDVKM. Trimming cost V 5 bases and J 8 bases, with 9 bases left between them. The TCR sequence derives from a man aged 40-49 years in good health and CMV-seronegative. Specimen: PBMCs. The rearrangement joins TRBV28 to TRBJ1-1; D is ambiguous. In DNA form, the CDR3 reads TGTGCCAGCAGTCCCTCTTTGGAAGCTTTCTTT. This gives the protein CASSPSLEAFF.